Following are 2 T cell receptor beta chains from one sample sequenced in a study of cytomegalovirus exposure and HLA in healthy donors. PCR involved 60 Vbeta and 13 Jbeta primers. Assay used: immunoSEQ multiplex PCR; TCRdb lists only in-frame clones, some missing. The table lists roughly 27,000 clones, 50% to 75% of them singletons, with 42% in the top ten. Sequencing was carried out using PBMCs. The source of these receptors is a male donor in good health and CMV-seropositive.

The genes are TRBV29-1 and TRBJ1-1; D not resolved. This CDR3 spans 14 amino acids. Per the germline V gene, CDR1 is SQVTM and CDR2 is ANQGSEA. V was trimmed by 0 bases and J by 7 bases, leaving 15 bases between them. The CDR3 DNA reads as TGCAGCGTTGAAGATCGGGGTAAATACGGTGAAGCTTTCTTT. Protein sequence: CSVEDRGKYGEAFF.

J is TRBJ1-1 and V is TRBV5-4, with TRBD1 as a possible D gene (6 bases). The length of the CDR3 is 13 residues. The V and J ends lost 2 bases and 7 bases respectively, with 12 bases between them. The germline gives CDR1 SGHNT, CDR2 YYREEE (reference sequence). Here the CDR3 DNA reads TGTGCCAGCAGCTTTACAGGGAAGGTTGAAGCTTTCTTT. Translated, it gives CASSFTGKVEAFF.